This T cell receptor beta chain emerged from a study of Graves' ophthalmopathy and Graves' hyperthyroidism. In the study overall: Upon initial diagnosis and before any treatment, peripheral blood was collected.

By definition, stable hyperthyroidism involved no ophthalmopathy within 18 months of follow-up. This clonotype was found a few times. Its antigen remains unknown. Germline is not matched at one junction end, which may reflect a read error. CDR3 length: 14 amino acids. Germline values: CDR1 SGHTA, CDR2 FQGNSA. For repertoire sequencing, the TCR beta CDR3 regions were amplified from RNA transcripts. After a first-round RT-PCR with HTBI primers, a second-round multiplex PCR was run. One entry per CDR3 protein, called by TCRdb with MiXCR from the multiplex PCR reads. The sample carries about 620,000 distinct CDR3 sequences, over 20% recorded once. Findings and limits, study-wide: Among expanded thyroid clonotypes above 0.001 frequency, most also occurred in blood. Classification of ophthalmopathy versus stable hyperthyroidism by a 13-signature model yielded around 90% sensitivity and 70% to 83% specificity.

This rearrangement joins TRBV7-2 to TRBJ2-7; D gene uncertain. The source is a woman under 30 with stable Graves' hyperthyroidism. Some clones in this sample may be carry-over from other donors' samples. The sample comprised peripheral blood. The CDR3, as DNA: TGTGCCAGCAGCTTAGGGGCCAGAACCTACAAGCAGTACTTC. It is translated as CASSLGARTYKQYF.